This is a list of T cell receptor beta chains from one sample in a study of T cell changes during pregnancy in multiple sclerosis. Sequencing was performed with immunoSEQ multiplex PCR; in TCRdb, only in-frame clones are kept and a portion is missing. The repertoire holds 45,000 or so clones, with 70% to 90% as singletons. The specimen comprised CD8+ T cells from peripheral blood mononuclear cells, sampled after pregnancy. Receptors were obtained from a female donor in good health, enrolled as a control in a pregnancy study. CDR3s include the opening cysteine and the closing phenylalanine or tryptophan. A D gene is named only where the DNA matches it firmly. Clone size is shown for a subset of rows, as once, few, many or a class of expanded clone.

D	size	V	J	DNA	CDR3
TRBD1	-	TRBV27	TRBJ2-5	TGTGCCAGCAGTTTACGGGACAGGGACCAAGAGACCCAGTACTTC	CASSLRDRDQETQYF
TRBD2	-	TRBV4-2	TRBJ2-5	TGTGCCAGCAGCCAAGGCGGGGGGGCCCAAGAGACCCAGTACTTC	CASSQGGGAQETQYF
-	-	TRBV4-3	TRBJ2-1	TGCGCCAGCAGCCAAAAGGGGGTAGGTAGGAGAATGACTAATGAGCAGTTCTTC	CASSQKGVGRRMTNEQFF
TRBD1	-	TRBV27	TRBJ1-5	TGTGCCAGCCCCCGACAGGGTGCCTATGCACTATTTTTT	CASPRQGAYALFF
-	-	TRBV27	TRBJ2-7	TGTGCCAGCAGTTTTAACCCTCCCGGCCTAGAGAGCTACGAGCAGTACTTC	CASSFNPPGLESYEQYF
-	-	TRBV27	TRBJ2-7	TGTGCCAGCAGCCACAGGGAAAGAACCTACGAGCAGTACTTC	CASSHRERTYEQYF
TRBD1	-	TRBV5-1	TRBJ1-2	TGCGCCAGCAGCTTTTTTAATGGGATGGGGGACAGGGATGGCTACACCTTC	CASSFFNGMGDRDGYTF
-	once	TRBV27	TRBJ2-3	TGTGCCAGCAGCCGCCCCTACACAGATACGCAGTATTTT	CASSRPYTDTQYF
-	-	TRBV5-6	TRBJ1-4	TGTGCCAGCAGCTTGGTCTGGGCAGGAACTAATGAAAAACTGTTTTTT	CASSLVWAGTNEKLFF
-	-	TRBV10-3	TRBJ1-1	TGTGCCATCCGACAGGCGTCAGCGGGAACTGAAGCTTTCTTT	CAIRQASAGTEAFF
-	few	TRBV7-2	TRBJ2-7	TGTGCCAGCAGCTTGAGGAACGAGCAGTACTTC	CASSLRNEQYF
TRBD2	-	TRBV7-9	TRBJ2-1	TGTGCCAGCAGCTCCCTTGGGGAGGGGTCCTACAATGAGCAGTTCTTC	CASSSLGEGSYNEQFF
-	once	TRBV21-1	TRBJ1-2	TGTGCCAGCAGCAAACCGGATGGGCACTATGGCTACACCTTC	CASSKPDGHYGYTF
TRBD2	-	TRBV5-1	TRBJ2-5	TGCGCCAGCAGCTTGGAACCTAGCGGGGGAGAGACCCAGTACTTC	CASSLEPSGGETQYF
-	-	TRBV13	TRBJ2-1	TGTGCCAGCAGCTCCTCCGGGTTGGGCGGGGCCAACAATGAGCAGTTCTTC	CASSSSGLGGANNEQFF
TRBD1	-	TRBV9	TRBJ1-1	TGTGCCAGCAGCGCCCAACAGGGGTTGACTGAAGCTTTCTTT	CASSAQQGLTEAFF
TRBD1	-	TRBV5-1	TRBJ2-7	TGCGCCAGCAGCTTCGGGACAGGGAACTACGAGCAGTACTTC	CASSFGTGNYEQYF
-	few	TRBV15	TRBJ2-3	TGTGCCACCGCCGGGGGAAAGAGCTCAGATACGCAGTATTTT	CATAGGKSSDTQYF
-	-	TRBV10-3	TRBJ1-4	TGTGCCATCAGTGGTACGACAGGATCGGATGAAAAACTGTTTTTT	CAISGTTGSDEKLFF
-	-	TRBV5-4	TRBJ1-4	TGTGCCAGCAGCTCCTCGGGGAAAAAACTGTTTTTT	CASSSSGKKLFF
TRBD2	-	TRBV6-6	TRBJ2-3	TGTGCCAGCACCGCGGGGGACACAGATACGCAGTATTTT	CASTAGDTDTQYF
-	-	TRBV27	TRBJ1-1	TGTGCCAGCAGAACAGCGAACACTGAAGCTTTCTTT	CASRTANTEAFF
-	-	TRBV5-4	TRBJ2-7	TGTGCCAGCACCCCCCGGGATTCCTACGAGCAGTACTTC	CASTPRDSYEQYF
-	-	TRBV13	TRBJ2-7	TGTGCCAGCAGCTTAAGGCCCCGGCAGGGCTACGAGCAGTACTTC	CASSLRPRQGYEQYF
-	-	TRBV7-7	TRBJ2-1	TGTGCTAGTAGCCAACAGTACAGCTCCTACAATGAGCAGTTCTTC	CASSQQYSSYNEQFF
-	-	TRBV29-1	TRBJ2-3	TGCAGCGTTGAAGGGGAGGGGGTCGGTACAGATACGCAGTATTTT	CSVEGEGVGTDTQYF
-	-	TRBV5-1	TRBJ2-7	TGCGCCAGCAGCCCATGGGGGGTTTCCTACGAGCAGTACTTC	CASSPWGVSYEQYF
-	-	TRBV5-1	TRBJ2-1	TGCGCCAGCCGTGGCGGGGGCGAGCAGTTCTTC	CASRGGGEQFF
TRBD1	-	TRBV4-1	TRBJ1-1	TGCGCCAGCAGCCACATGACAGGGGTAGGCACTGAAGCTTTCTTT	CASSHMTGVGTEAFF
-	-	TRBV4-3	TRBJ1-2	TGCGCCAGCAGCCAAGACAGGTCCTATGGCTACACCTTC	CASSQDRSYGYTF
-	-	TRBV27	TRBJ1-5	TGTGCCAGCAAAAGGGGGGGGAGCCAGCCCCAGCATTTT	CASKRGGSQPQHF
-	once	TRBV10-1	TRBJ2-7	TGCGCCAGCAACCACGGGGAGGAGCAGTACTTC	CASNHGEEQYF
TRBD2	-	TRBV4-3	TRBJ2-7	TGCGCCAGCAGCCAAGATAGGCTAGCGGGCTCCTACGAGCAGTACTTC	CASSQDRLAGSYEQYF
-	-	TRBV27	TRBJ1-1	TGTGCCAGCAGTTTATACGGGGACACTGAAGCTTTCTTT	CASSLYGDTEAFF
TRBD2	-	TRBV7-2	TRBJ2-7	TGTGCCAGCAGCCCGCGGGGGGCTCTCTACGAGCAGTACTTC	CASSPRGALYEQYF
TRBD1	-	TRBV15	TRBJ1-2	TGTGCCACTCGGACAGGGGGCGACCCTTATGGCTACACCTTC	CATRTGGDPYGYTF
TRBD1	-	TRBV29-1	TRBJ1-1	TGCAGCGTTCAGACAGGGAATACTCTCGGTACTGAAGCTTTCTTT	CSVQTGNTLGTEAFF
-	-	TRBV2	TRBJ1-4	TGTGCCAGCAGTGAGGGACTGCAGAATGAAAAACTGTTTTTT	CASSEGLQNEKLFF
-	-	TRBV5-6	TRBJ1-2	TGTGCCAGCAGCACTACAGGCAATAACTATGGCTACACCTTC	CASSTTGNNYGYTF
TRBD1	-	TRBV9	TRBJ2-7	TGTGCCAGCAGCGAAGGACAGGGGACCCCCTACGAGCAGTACTTC	CASSEGQGTPYEQYF
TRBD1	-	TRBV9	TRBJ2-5	TGTGCCAGCAGCCCCGGGACAGGGTCAGAGGAGACCCAGTACTTC	CASSPGTGSEETQYF
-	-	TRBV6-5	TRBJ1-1	TGTGCCAGCAGTTTCTCCTACCCAGGGGCTGAAGCTTTCTTT	CASSFSYPGAEAFF
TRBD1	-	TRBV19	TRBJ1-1	TGTGCCAGTAGTATGGGACAGGCGGCTGAAGCTTTCTTT	CASSMGQAAEAFF
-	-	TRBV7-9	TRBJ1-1	TGTGCCAGCAGCTTAGCCGTGACTGAAGCTTTCTTT	CASSLAVTEAFF
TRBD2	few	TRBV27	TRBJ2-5	TGTGCCACCGGGGCGGGGGTAAAGACCCAGTACTTC	CATGAGVKTQYF